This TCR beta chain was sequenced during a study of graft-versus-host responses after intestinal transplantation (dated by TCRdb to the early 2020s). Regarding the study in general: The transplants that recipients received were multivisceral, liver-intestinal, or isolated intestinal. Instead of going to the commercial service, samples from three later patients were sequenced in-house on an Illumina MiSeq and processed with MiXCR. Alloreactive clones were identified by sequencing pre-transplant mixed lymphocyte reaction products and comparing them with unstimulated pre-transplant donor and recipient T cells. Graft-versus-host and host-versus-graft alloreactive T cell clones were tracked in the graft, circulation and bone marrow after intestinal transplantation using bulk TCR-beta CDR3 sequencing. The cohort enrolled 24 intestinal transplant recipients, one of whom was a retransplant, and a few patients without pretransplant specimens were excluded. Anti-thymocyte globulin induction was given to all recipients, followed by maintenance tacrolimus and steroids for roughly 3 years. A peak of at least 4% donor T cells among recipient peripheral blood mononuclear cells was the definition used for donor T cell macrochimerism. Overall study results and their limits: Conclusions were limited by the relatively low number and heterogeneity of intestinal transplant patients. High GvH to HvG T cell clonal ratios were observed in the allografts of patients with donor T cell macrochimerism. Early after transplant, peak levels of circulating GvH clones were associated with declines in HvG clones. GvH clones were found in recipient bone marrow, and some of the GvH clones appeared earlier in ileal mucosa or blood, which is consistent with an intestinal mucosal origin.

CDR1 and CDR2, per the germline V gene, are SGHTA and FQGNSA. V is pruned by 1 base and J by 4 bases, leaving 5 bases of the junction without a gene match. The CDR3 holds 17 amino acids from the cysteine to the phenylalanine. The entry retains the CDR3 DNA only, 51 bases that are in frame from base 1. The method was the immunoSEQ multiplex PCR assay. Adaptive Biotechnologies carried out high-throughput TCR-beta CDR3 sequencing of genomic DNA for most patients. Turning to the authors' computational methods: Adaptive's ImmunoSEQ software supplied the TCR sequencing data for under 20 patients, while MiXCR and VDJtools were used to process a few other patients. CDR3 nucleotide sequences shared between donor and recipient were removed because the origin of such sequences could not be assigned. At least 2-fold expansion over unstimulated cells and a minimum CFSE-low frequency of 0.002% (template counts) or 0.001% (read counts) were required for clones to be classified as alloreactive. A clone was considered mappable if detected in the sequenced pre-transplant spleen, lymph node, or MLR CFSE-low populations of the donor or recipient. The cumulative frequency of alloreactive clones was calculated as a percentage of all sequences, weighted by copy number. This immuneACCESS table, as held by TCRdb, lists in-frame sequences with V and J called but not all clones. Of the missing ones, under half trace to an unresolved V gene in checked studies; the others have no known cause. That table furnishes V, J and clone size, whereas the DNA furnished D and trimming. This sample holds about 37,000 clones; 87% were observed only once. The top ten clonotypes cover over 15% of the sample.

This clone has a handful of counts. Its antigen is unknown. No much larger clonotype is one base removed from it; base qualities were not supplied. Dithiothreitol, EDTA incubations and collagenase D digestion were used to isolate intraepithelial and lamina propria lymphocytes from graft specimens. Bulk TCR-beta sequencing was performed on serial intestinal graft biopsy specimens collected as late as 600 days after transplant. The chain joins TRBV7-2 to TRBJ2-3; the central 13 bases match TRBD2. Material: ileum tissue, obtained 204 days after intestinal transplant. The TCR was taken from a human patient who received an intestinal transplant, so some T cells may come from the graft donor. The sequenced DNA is TGTGCCAGCAGCTTAGGTCTCGGACTAGCGGGAGCAGATACGCAGTATTTT. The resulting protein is CASSLGLGLAGADTQYF.